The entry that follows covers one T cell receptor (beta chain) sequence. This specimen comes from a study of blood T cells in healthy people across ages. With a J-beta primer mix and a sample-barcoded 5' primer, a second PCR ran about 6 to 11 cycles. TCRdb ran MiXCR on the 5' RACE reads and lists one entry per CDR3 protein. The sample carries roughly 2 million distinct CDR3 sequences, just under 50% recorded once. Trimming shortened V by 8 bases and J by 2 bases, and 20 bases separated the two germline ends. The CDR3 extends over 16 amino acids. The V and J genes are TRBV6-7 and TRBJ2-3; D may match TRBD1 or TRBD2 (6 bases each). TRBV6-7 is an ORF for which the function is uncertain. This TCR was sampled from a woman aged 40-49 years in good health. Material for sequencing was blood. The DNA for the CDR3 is TGTGCCAGCGCCCGGGGGCACCGATTCCACACAGATACGCAGTATTTT. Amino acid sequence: CASARGHRFHTDTQYF.